The rows below give T cell receptor beta chains drawn from one sample of a study of blood T cell repertoires in COVID-19. Data came from immunoSEQ multiplex PCR; TCRdb stores just in-frame clones and leaves some out. The profile shows approximately 380,000 clones, roughly 91% of them singletons. The specimen was PBMCs or T cells enriched from blood (not recorded which). The receptor source for this set is a woman between 18 and 29 years old who had recovered from COVID-19. The CDR3 runs from the conserved cysteine through the conserved F or W. A D gene is named only where the DNA matches it firmly. Only part of the rows carry a size: once, few, many, or a class if the clone is expanded.

size: .
V: TRBV4-2
D: .
J: TRBJ2-3
DNA: TGTGCCAGCAGCCAGAGAAAGGGGATTAGCACAGATACGCAGTATTTT
CDR3: CASSQRKGISTDTQYF

size: .
V: TRBV7-9
D: TRBD1
J: TRBJ1-1
DNA: TGTGCCAGCAGCGAGGGGACAGGACTGAACACTGAAGCTTTCTTT
CDR3: CASSEGTGLNTEAFF

size: .
V: TRBV5-1
D: .
J: TRBJ2-3
DNA: TGCGCCAGCAGCCTGAGGGACACTCGCACAGATACGCAGTATTTT
CDR3: CASSLRDTRTDTQYF

size: .
V: TRBV2
D: TRBD1
J: TRBJ1-1
DNA: TGTGCCAGCAGTTCGGACAGGGTGGCGACTGAAGCTTTCTTT
CDR3: CASSSDRVATEAFF

size: .
V: TRBV2
D: TRBD1
J: TRBJ1-3
DNA: TGTGCCAGCAGGGGACAGGGAAACACCATATATTTT
CDR3: CASRGQGNTIYF

size: few
V: TRBV6-5
D: .
J: TRBJ1-1
DNA: TGTGCCAGCACCACGGGAGGTAACACTGAAGCTTTCTTT
CDR3: CASTTGGNTEAFF

size: .
V: TRBV6-5
D: TRBD1
J: TRBJ2-7
DNA: TGTGCCAGCAGTTACTCGAAAAACAGGGGGGACTACGAGCAGTACTTC
CDR3: CASSYSKNRGDYEQYF

size: .
V: TRBV7-9
D: .
J: TRBJ2-7
DNA: TGTGCCAGCAGCTTGAGTGGGGGGTGGCACGAGCAGTACTTC
CDR3: CASSLSGGWHEQYF

size: .
V: TRBV7-2
D: .
J: TRBJ1-1
DNA: TGTGCCAGCAGCTCCGACAGGTTGAACACTGAAGCTTTCTTT
CDR3: CASSSDRLNTEAFF

size: .
V: TRBV7-9
D: .
J: TRBJ1-5
DNA: TGTGCCAGCAGCTACGGACAAATGAATCAGCCCCAGCATTTT
CDR3: CASSYGQMNQPQHF

size: .
V: TRBV27
D: TRBD1
J: TRBJ2-3
DNA: TGTGCCAGCAGTTTATGGGGACAGCAAATAACAGATACGCAGTATTTT
CDR3: CASSLWGQQITDTQYF

size: .
V: TRBV7-8
D: TRBD1
J: TRBJ2-7
DNA: TGTGCCAGCAGCAGGGGACAGGGTGGCGAGCAGTACTTC
CDR3: CASSRGQGGEQYF

size: .
V: TRBV4-1
D: TRBD2
J: TRBJ2-7
DNA: TGCGCCAGCAGCCAAGGGGGGACTAGCGGGACCTACGAGCAGTACTTC
CDR3: CASSQGGTSGTYEQYF

size: .
V: TRBV27
D: .
J: TRBJ2-7
DNA: TGTGCCAGCAGTTACGGACAGTCATACGAGCAGTACTTC
CDR3: CASSYGQSYEQYF

size: once
V: TRBV7-9
D: .
J: TRBJ1-4
DNA: TGTGCCAGCAGCCGCCAGGGTCATCCTAATGAAAAACTGTTTTTT
CDR3: CASSRQGHPNEKLFF

size: .
V: TRBV3-1/TRBV3-2
D: .
J: TRBJ1-3
DNA: TGTGCCAGCAGCCCAAGTCTCGGGGATGGGGGAAACACCATATATTTT
CDR3: CASSPSLGDGGNTIYF

size: .
V: TRBV7-9
D: .
J: TRBJ2-3
DNA: TGTGCCAGCAGCTTAGAGCCCGCTAGCACAGATACGCAGTATTTT
CDR3: CASSLEPASTDTQYF